Sequencing of this TCR beta chain was carried out in a study of shared clonotypes between healthy human individuals. Study at large: Researchers drew samples from a couple of women and a few men aged 18 to 49. Whole-study results and caveats: In this cohort, only blood was sampled, and tissue repertoires likely differ. Around 5% of naive CD4 clonotypes were common to a few donors.

Generated by immunoSEQ multiplex PCR, the TCRdb table keeps only in-frame clones and is missing some. Of fewer than 1.4 million clones listed, about 84% are singletons. Trimming left V 0 bases short and J 0 bases short, with 6 bases between. The CDR3 sequence is 15 residues long. Germline V lookup: CDR1 MRHNA, CDR2 SNTAGT. Division of CD4+ cells produced a CD45RA+ naive subset and a CD45RA-negative memory subset. In the case of this clone: Its antigen is not known.

Sequenced: memory CD4+ T cells from PBMCs. The subset denotes: CD45RA-negative fraction. This sequence originates from a man aged 18 to 29 in good health. Some clones in this sample may be carry-over from other donors' samples. The rearrangement links TRBV6-4 to TRBJ2-4, with no clear D. The CDR3 coding sequence is TGTGCCAGCAGTGACTCCAGAATAGCCAAAAACATTCAGTACTTC. It translates to CASSDSRIAKNIQYF.